The 3 T cell receptor beta chains below were found in one sample sequenced in a study of cytomegalovirus exposure and HLA in healthy donors. The table came from immunoSEQ multiplex PCR; TCRdb's copy has only in-frame clones and leaves some out. There are 150,000 to 200,000 clones in the sample; approximately 86% occur only once, and approximately 7.7% lies in the top ten. Sequenced input: PBMCs. These receptors were obtained from a man between 25 and 39 years old in good health and CMV-seropositive.

The rearrangement links TRBV4-2 to TRBJ2-7; 8 positions match TRBD2. This CDR3 has 18 amino acids. Per the germline V gene, CDR1 is LGHNA and CDR2 is YNFKEQ. The J segment lost 5 bases and the V segment lost 0 bases, leaving 15 bases of the junction unmatched. CDR3 nucleotide sequence: TGTGCCAGCAGCCAAGAAGCCGTCAGTCTAGCGGGTGACGACGAGCAGTACTTC. Translation: CASSQEAVSLAGDDEQYF.

The chain has TRBV6-5 and TRBJ2-7, with D maybe TRBD1 (6 bases). V gave up 6 bases and J gave up 3 bases, with 12 bases separating them. Germline CDR1 is MNHEY and CDR2 is SVGAGI. This CDR3 contains 13 residues. The DNA of the CDR3 is TGTGCCAGCAGGCGGACAGTAGTCTACGAGCAGTACTTC. Translating it yields CASRRTVVYEQYF.

The chain joins TRBV19 to TRBJ1-2, with D uncertain. Germline V lookup: CDR1 LNHDA, CDR2 SQIVND (reference sequence). The CDR3 spans 16 residues. Trimming removed 9 bases from V and 4 bases from J, with 24 bases in between. The CDR3 spells CASSGLAPTLVYGYTF. The CDR3 region has the DNA TGTGCCAGCTCCGGACTAGCACCTACCTTGGTCTATGGCTACACCTTC.